A single sample is the source of the 27 T cell receptor beta chains below, sequenced in a study of tumor and adjacent non-tumor tissue in lung cancer listed by TCRdb under 2018. RNA was isolated from bulk, unsorted tissue, and RNA quality was assessed with a NanoDrop ND-1000 and an Agilent 2100. Normal lung samples were distant non-tumor tissue taken more than 3 cm from the tumor edge. The protocol used for the library was multiplex PCR. Data came from an Illumina HiSeq 2500. Following protocols modified from ARM-PCR, the researchers constructed TCRbeta libraries through three rounds of nested PCR with primers (Table S4). The public reads were quality trimmed at Q25 with fastp and then assembled into clones with MiXCR by TCRdb, keeping productive beta chains. CDR3 protein duplicates are merged, each entry listing the most common genes and DNA. The sample table records approximately 110,000 distinct CDR3 sequences; about 63% of these occur just once. The ten largest make up about 20% of the sample.

Sequenced sample: distant non-tumor lung tissue. The receptors originated from a man between 60 and 75 years old with non-small cell lung cancer.

This chain connects TRBV5-4 to TRBJ1-2; D unclear. V lost 4 bases, J lost 4 bases, and 8 bases lay in between. The CDR3 covers 12 residues. Germline lookup yields CDR1 SGHNT and CDR2 YYREEE (reference sequence). The CDR3 region is CASSIPGYGYTF. The CDR3 nucleotides are TGTGCCAGCAGCATCCCGGGCTATGGCTACACCTTC.

As regards this clonotype: A junction boundary mismatches the germline segment, possibly from a read error. The chain couples TRBV11-3 to TRBJ2-1; the D gene is possibly TRBD2 (6 bases). The CDR3 length is 14 residues. Germline V gene sequence: CDR1 SGHNT, CDR2 YENEEA. This CDR3 is CASSWEWLANEQFF. The CDR3 coding sequence is TGTGCCAGCAGCTGGGAATGGCTAGCGAATGAACAGTTCTTC.

On this clonotype: At one end, the junction sequence differs from germline, possibly due to a read error. The chain is built from TRBV4-2 and TRBJ2-2; 7 bases fit TRBD2. The CDR3 has 16 amino acids. CDR1 is LGHNA, CDR2 YNFKEQ, per germline. The CDR3 coding sequence is TGTACCAGCAGCCAGCAAGCGGGGAGAAACACCGGGGAGCAGTTTTTT. Its protein is CTSSQQAGRNTGEQFF.

As for this clonotype: The conserved final phenylalanine or tryptophan is absent from the CDR3, which likely points to a read error. This rearrangement joins TRBV29-1 to TRBJ2-1, with D uncertain. Per the germline V gene, CDR1 is SQVTM and CDR2 is ANQGSEA. The CDR3 loop spans 15 amino acids. CDR3 residues: CRVEGKHNSYNEQFS. The DNA for the CDR3 is TGCCGCGTTGAAGGTAAACACAACTCCTACAATGAGCAGTTCTCC.

Remarks on this clonotype: The junction and the germline gene differ at one end; a read error may be behind it. CDR3 bases: TGTGCGAGCAACTCGGACACGTGCCAAGAGACCCAGTACTTC. Translated: CASNSDTCQETQYF. This chain joins TRBV11-1 and TRBJ2-5; tentatively, D is TRBD1 (5 bases). This CDR3 region has 14 residues. Germline values: CDR1 SGHAT, CDR2 FQDESV (reference sequence).

This clonotype was detected only once. This rearrangement joins TRBV20-1 to TRBJ2-2, with a tentative D call TRBD2 (6 bases). Per the germline V gene, CDR1 is DFQATT and CDR2 is SNEGSKA (reference sequence). This CDR3 spans 18 amino acids. The V end lost 1 base, the J end lost 1 base, and 19 bases lay between the germline ends. CDR3 coding DNA: TGCAGTGCTAGAGGCCCCGGGTGGGCGGGGTTGAACACCGGGGAGCTGTTTTTT. It is translated as CSARGPGWAGLNTGELFF.

This clonotype was found many times. The chain is built from TRBV10-2 and TRBJ1-5; D gene uncertain. The CDR3 extends over 13 amino acids. Trimming removed 7 bases from V and 3 bases from J, with 10 bases in between. Germline V gene lookup returns CDR1 WSHSY and CDR2 SAAADI. CDR3 in amino acids: CASTGNYNQPQHF. CDR3 bases: TGCGCCAGCACTGGGAACTACAATCAGCCCCAGCATTTT.

This chain links TRBV20-1 with TRBJ2-1; a possible D gene is TRBD2 (5 bases). Trimming took off 4 bases at V and 8 bases at J, with 21 bases between the two ends. The germline gives CDR1 DFQATT, CDR2 SNEGSKA (reference sequence). There are 15 residues in the CDR3. The CDR3 loop reads CSANQARGPDDEQFF. The CDR3 nucleotides are TGCAGTGCTAACCAAGCGAGAGGGCCTGATGATGAGCAGTTCTTC.

Concerning this clonotype: A read error may produce the germline difference seen at one junction end. The gene calls are TRBV4-1 and TRBJ2-4; TRBD1 aligns across 9 bases. Per germline, CDR1 MGHRA and CDR2 YSYEKL. This CDR3 region has 15 residues. This CDR3 is CACSQPGQGMSIQYF. The CDR3 region has the DNA TGCGCCTGCAGCCAACCCGGACAGGGGATGAGCATTCAGTACTTC.

On this clonotype: The germline gene is not matched at one end of the junction; a read error may be the cause. The chain employs TRBV6-6 and TRBJ1-5; TRBD1 aligns across 8 bases. Germline V gene lookup returns CDR1 MNHNY and CDR2 SVGAGI (reference sequence). CDR3 length: 14 amino acids. The CDR3 DNA is TGTGTCAGCAACGACAGGGGTTTCGTTCAGCCCCAGCACTTT. It is translated as CVSNDRGFVQPQHF.

Regarding this clonotype: One end of the junction varies from germline; a read error may be responsible. This chain uses TRBV4-3 with TRBJ2-3, with 7 bases lining up with TRBD2. This CDR3 has 18 residues. Per the germline V gene, CDR1 is LGHNA and CDR2 is YSLEER. The CDR3 region is CASSRDRRGGSRTDTHYF. The CDR3 DNA sequence: TGCGCCAGCAGCCGAGATCGTCGAGGCGGGAGTAGAACAGATACGCACTATTTT.

For this clonotype: This sequence may be a read error, since a much larger clone differs from it by one base. This chain joins TRBV6-2 or TRBV6-3 and TRBJ1-6; a weak D match, TRBD1 (6 bases). The CDR3 covers 19 residues. The V end lost 7 bases, the J end lost 2 bases, and 24 bases lay between the germline ends. The V gene's germline CDR1 is MNHEY and CDR2 SVGEGT. CDR3 region: CASTEASYRASTYNSPLHF. The CDR3 DNA follows: TGTGCCAGCACCGAAGCATCATACAGGGCGAGCACCTATAATTCACCCCTCCACTTT.

This clonotype has a count of ten or more. This chain connects TRBV7-9 to TRBJ1-1, with no clear D. Germline V gene lookup returns CDR1 SEHNR and CDR2 FQNEAQ (reference sequence). The V and J ends lost 6 bases and 6 bases respectively, with 17 bases between them. This CDR3 region has 14 residues. The CDR3 loop is CASSSGSGLAEAFF. The CDR3 bases are TGTGCCAGCAGTTCGGGGTCGGGTCTTGCTGAAGCTTTCTTT.

As concerns this clonotype: This is likely a read error, given that the CDR3 carries no conserved phenylalanine or tryptophan at its end. This chain uses TRBV20-1 with TRBJ2-1; 10 bases match TRBD1. The V segment lost 2 bases and the J segment 6 bases; nucleotides outside the gene matches: 10. Germline lookup yields CDR1 DFQATT and CDR2 SNEGSKA (reference sequence). There are 16 residues in the CDR3. CDR3 protein: CSARLTPGQGTNEQFI. The CDR3 nucleotides read TGCAGTGCTAGACTTACACCGGGACAGGGGACCAATGAGCAGTTCATC.

This clonotype was seen at least ten times. This chain connects TRBV5-4 to TRBJ2-5; D may be TRBD1 or TRBD2 (5 bases each). The CDR3 runs to 14 residues. V lost 4 bases and J 1 base, leaving 11 bases between the germline ends. CDR1 and CDR2 from the germline V gene are SGHNT and YYREEE (reference sequence). The CDR3 nucleotides are TGTGCCAGCAGCAACTTCGGGACCCAAGAGACCCAGTACTTC. This codes for CASSNFGTQETQYF.

The chain has TRBV6-5 and TRBJ1-3; D gene ambiguous. Looked up from germline, CDR1 is MNHEY and CDR2 is SVGAGI. The CDR3 contains 19 residues. Trimming shortened V by 6 bases and J by 2 bases, and 26 bases separated the two germline ends. The CDR3 DNA reads as TGTGCCAGCAGCCGGGCTTCACAAACTCACCGGGGTACTGGAAACACCATATATTTT. Translating it yields CASSRASQTHRGTGNTIYF.

As regards this clonotype: A read error may account for a junction end that differs from germline. The chain has TRBV12-3 or TRBV12-4 and TRBJ1-2; the D gene is possibly TRBD1 (5 bases). The CDR3 is 12 residues long. The CDR3 DNA is TGTGCAAGCAGTTTAGCCGGGGGTAGCTACACCTTC. Translated, it gives CASSLAGGSYTF.

For this clonotype: A read error may produce the germline difference seen at one junction end. The V and J genes are TRBV10-3 and TRBJ2-6, with D perhaps given as TRBD1 or TRBD2 (6 bases each). The CDR3 totals 16 residues. Per the germline V gene, CDR1 is ENHRY and CDR2 is SYGVKD. The CDR3 here is CAISATGDSGANVLSF. The CDR3 DNA sequence: TGTGCCATCAGTGCGACAGGAGACTCGGGGGCCAACGTCCTGAGTTTC.

This clonotype was observed at least ten times. The rearrangement links TRBV29-1 to TRBJ2-1, with TRBD2 identical over 8 bases. The CDR3 is 14 residues long. In germline, CDR1 is SQVTM, CDR2 ANQGSEA. With V trimmed by 6 bases and J by 6 bases, 10 bases remained unmatched. CDR3 DNA sequence: TGCAGCGTGACGGGACTAGAGGGGGTCAATGAGCAGTTCTTC. Translated: CSVTGLEGVNEQFF.

On this clonotype itself: A much larger clone differs by one base, so this may be a read error. The genes are TRBV5-4 and TRBJ2-7, with 9 bases that match TRBD2. The germline gives CDR1 SGHNT, CDR2 YYREEE (reference sequence). The CDR3 has 14 residues. V lost 4 bases to trimming and J lost 3 bases; unmatched junction nucleotides: 5. The CDR3 region has the DNA TGTGCCAGCAGCGCCTCAGCGGGGGGCTACGAGCAGTACGTC. Translated, it gives CASSASAGGYEQYV.

Comments on this clonotype: A junction boundary mismatches the germline segment, possibly from a read error. V and J are TRBV6-6 and TRBJ2-7; D ambiguous. The germline V gene encodes CDR1 MNHNY and CDR2 SVGAGI (reference sequence). The CDR3 contains 13 residues. In DNA form, the CDR3 reads TGTGTCAGCAGTTACTCGAAGGTTTACGAGCAGTACTTC. This gives the protein CVSSYSKVYEQYF.

This clonotype was detected a few times. A much more abundant neighbour one base away suggests this may be a read error. No conserved phenylalanine or tryptophan is present at the end of the CDR3, so a read error is the likely explanation. V is TRBV6-5 and J is TRBJ1-2; maybe TRBD1 (6 bases). Germline CDR1 reads MNHEY; CDR2 reads SVGAGI. The CDR3 loop spans 16 amino acids. Deletions cut 0 bases from V and 1 base from J, with 12 bases between. CDR3 DNA: TGTGCCAGCAGTTACTCCGGACAGCGATTTAACTATGGCTACACCCTC. This gives the protein CASSYSGQRFNYGYTL.

This clonotype has ten or more counts. The V call is TRBV11-2, the J call TRBJ2-5, with a possible D match to TRBD2 (6 bases). This CDR3 has 18 amino acids. Germline V CDR1 and CDR2: SGHAT, FQNNGV. V shed 6 bases and J shed 1 base, with 24 bases lying between them. CDR3 sequence (DNA): TGTGCCAGCAGTCATAGGGGAGGAAGTGCGGGGTGCCAAGAGACCCAGTACTTC. Encoded protein: CASSHRGGSAGCQETQYF.

Remarks on this clonotype: A much larger clonotype is one base distant, so this may be a read error. J is TRBJ1-4 and V is TRBV12-3 or TRBV12-4; 8 bases line up with TRBD1. The ends lost 3 bases at V and 4 bases at J; junction bases unmatched: 4. This CDR3 has 15 amino acids. CDR3 region: CASSLSGGGNEKLFF. As DNA, the CDR3 is TGTGCCAGCAGTTTGTCAGGGGGCGGTAATGAAAAACTGTTTTTT.

This clonotype was seen more than once but under ten times. This rearrangement joins TRBV30 to TRBJ2-4, with TRBD2 as a possible D gene (6 bases). The V gene lost 0 bases and the J gene lost 6 bases, with 12 bases spanning the gap. Germline V gene data show CDR1 as GTSNPN and CDR2 as SVGIG (reference sequence). This CDR3 has 14 residues. The CDR3 loop is CAWSVREALNIQYF. The CDR3 DNA is TGTGCCTGGAGTGTCAGGGAGGCCCTAAACATTCAGTACTTC.

This chain joins TRBV6-5 and TRBJ1-4; 7 nucleotides align to TRBD1. Per germline, CDR1 MNHEY and CDR2 SVGAGI. The CDR3 has 14 residues. V lost 7 bases and J lost 7; bases outside the gene matches: 9. DNA of the CDR3: TGTGCCAGCATCTGGACAGGTCTGGCTGAAAAACTGTTTTTT. It encodes CASIWTGLAEKLFF.

This clonotype was recorded many times. The chain recombines TRBV11-3 with TRBJ2-2; D not resolved. The germline V gene encodes CDR1 SGHNT and CDR2 YENEEA. V was trimmed by 2 bases and J by 3 bases, leaving 7 bases between them. CDR3 length equals 14 residues. The CDR3 here is CASSLKGYTGELFF. CDR3 nucleotide sequence: TGTGCCAGCAGCTTAAAAGGATACACCGGGGAGCTGTTTTTT.